The T cell receptor beta chain under discussion was sequenced for a study of T cells in Graves' hyperthyroidism and ophthalmopathy. About the study: Prior to any treatment, at the point of initial diagnosis, peripheral blood was collected.

Study-level points and caveats: Among thyroid clonotypes expanded above 0.001, most also appeared in blood.

Together with thyroid ultrasound, orbital computed tomography, serum thyroxine and TRAb, clinical symptoms were used for diagnoses. This sample holds PBMCs from approximately 9 ml fresh peripheral blood. Per germline, CDR1 SEHNR and CDR2 FQNEAQ (reference sequence). The V end lost 1 base, the J end lost 7 bases, and 7 bases lay between the germline ends. The CDR3 contains 13 residues. In regard to this clonotype: Its antigen is unknown.

TCR beta CDR3 sequences were amplified from RNA transcripts. The primer set for the first-round RT-PCR of the TCR CDR3 was HTBI. TCRdb itself ran the multiplex PCR reads through MiXCR, one entry per CDR3 protein. The data contain almost 600,000 distinct CDR3 sequences, roughly 13% of them singletons. The specimen sequenced was blood. This chain joins TRBV7-9 and TRBJ2-2; D is perhaps TRBD1 (5 bases). This receptor was obtained from a woman in her 30s with Graves' hyperthyroidism that later progressed to Graves' ophthalmopathy. The CDR3 DNA sequence: TGTGCCAGCAGCTTAGATGACAGCGGGGAGCTGTTTTTT. It translates to CASSLDDSGELFF.